A selection of T cell receptor beta chains follows, all from one sample in a study of T cell repertoires in cytomegalovirus infection. Their antigens remain unidentified. A single record per CDR3 protein comes from TCRdb applying MiXCR to the reads. The sample consists of around 750,000 distinct CDR3 sequences, approximately 32% of them appearing once. The material was cultured CD8+ T cells from PBMCs, obtained from culture after CMV antigen stimulation. Source of these receptors: a human donor in good health (CMV status not recorded). Some clones in this sample may be carry-over from other donors' samples. Both conserved end residues are part of each CDR3. A D gene is named only where the DNA matches it firmly. Clone size appears in some rows only: once, few, many, or a class for an expanded clone.

j_call d_call clone_size v_call cdr3_aa cdr3_nt
TRBJ2-3 . . TRBV19 CATRAGAPDTQYF TGTGCCACCAGGGCGGGGGCCCCAGATACGCAGTATTTT
TRBJ1-1 . . TRBV6-2/TRBV6-3 CAGRQRANTEAFF TGTGCCGGTAGACAACGAGCGAACACTGAAGCTTTCTTT
TRBJ1-1 . . TRBV4-3 CASSGRTAEAFF TGCGCCAGCAGCGGCCGGACAGCTGAAGCTTTCTTT
TRBJ2-1 . . TRBV6-2/TRBV6-3 CASSFGLPNEQFF TGTGCCAGCAGTTTCGGACTCCCTAATGAGCAGTTCTTC
TRBJ1-2 . . TRBV24-1 CATSGVPHYGYTF TGTGCCACCAGTGGGGTTCCTCACTATGGCTACACCTTC
TRBJ2-2 TRBD1 many TRBV27 CASSPLPDRESNTGELFF TGTGCCAGCAGTCCCCTCCCAGACAGGGAGTCGAACACCGGGGAGCTGTTTTTT
TRBJ2-7 . . TRBV7-9 CASSLESTSYEQYF TGTGCCAGCAGCTTAGAGTCCACCTCCTACGAGCAGTACTTC
TRBJ2-7 . . TRBV7-6 CVSTRSLAVPYEQYF TGTGTCAGCACCCGGTCACTGGCAGTCCCCTACGAGCAGTACTTC
TRBJ1-1 . once TRBV7-9 CTSSLGGDPEAFF TGTACCAGCAGCTTAGGGGGGGACCCTGAAGCTTTCTTT
TRBJ1-4 . few TRBV6-6 CASRSTGSEGEKLFF TGTGCCAGCAGATCCACGGGAAGCGAGGGAGAAAAACTGTTTTTT
TRBJ1-5 . few TRBV19 CASSIDWSSGVSNQPQHF TGTGCCAGTAGTATAGATTGGTCCTCAGGGGTGAGCAATCAGCCCCAGCATTTT
TRBJ1-2 TRBD1 few TRBV4-1 CASFAGGENGYTF TGCGCCAGCTTTGCAGGGGGGGAGAATGGCTACACCTTC
TRBJ1-4 . many TRBV7-6 CASSLVVGGEKLFF TGTGCCAGCAGCTTAGTCGTAGGGGGTGAAAAACTGTTTTTT
TRBJ2-3 TRBD1 few TRBV11-1 CASNDRGLSTDTQYF TGTGCCAGCAACGACAGGGGGTTAAGCACAGATACGCAGTATTTT
TRBJ2-7 . . TRBV27 CASSSPGRVGEQYF TGTGCCAGCAGTTCGCCGGGACGGGTGGGCGAGCAGTACTTC
TRBJ2-1 . many TRBV12-3/TRBV12-4 CASIRGVYNEQFF TGTGCCAGCATTCGCGGGGTATACAATGAGCAGTTCTTC
TRBJ2-2 . . TRBV6-5 CASTGFTGELFF TGTGCCAGCACAGGGTTCACCGGGGAGCTGTTTTTT
TRBJ1-2 . . TRBV12-5 CASGLAAGNYGYTF TGTGCTAGTGGTTTGGCTGCCGGGAACTATGGCTACACCTTC
TRBJ2-5 . few TRBV6-1 CASSEDVWALSGPQETQYF TGTGCCAGCAGTGAAGATGTTTGGGCGTTAAGCGGGCCTCAAGAGACCCAGTACTTC
TRBJ1-5 . few TRBV7-2 CASSDDLFNQPQHF TGTGCCAGCAGCGACGATCTCTTCAATCAGCCCCAGCATTTT
TRBJ1-6 . . TRBV6-6 CASSVDGSSYNSPLHF TGTGCCAGCAGTGTGGACGGTAGCTCCTATAATTCACCCCTCCACTTT
TRBJ1-1 TRBD1 few TRBV19 CASSRGDRATEAFF TGTGCCAGTAGTAGAGGGGACAGGGCCACTGAAGCTTTCTTT